This T cell receptor beta chain was sequenced in a study of T cell repertoires in cytomegalovirus infection. This clonotype came up a few times. Its antigen is unidentified. TCRdb used MiXCR to reprocess the reads, holding one entry per CDR3 protein. The data contain 650,000 to 900,000 distinct CDR3 sequences, over 25% of them singletons. Germline CDR1 and CDR2: SNHLY and FYNNEI. The CDR3 is made up of 11 amino acids. V gave up 4 bases and J gave up 13 bases, with 11 bases separating them. The study's findings and limits: Cumulative public TCR beta family frequency identified carriers of CMV plus the relevant HLA.

This sequence was found in a human donor in good health (CMV status not recorded). Some clones in this sample may be carry-over from other donors' samples. The rearrangement joins TRBV2 to TRBJ2-1; D is uncertain. The sequencing used cultured CD8+ T cells from PBMCs, collected from culture after CMV antigen stimulation. CDR3 bases: TGTGCCAGCAGTGGGACCGAGGCTCAGTTCTTC. It translates to CASSGTEAQFF. Full variable domain (missing parts from reference TRBV2 and TRBJ2-1): EPEVTQTPSHQVTQMGQEVILRCVPISNHLYFYWYRQILGQKVEFLVSFYNNEISEKSEIFDDQFSVERPDGSNFTLKIRSTKLEDSAMYFCASSGTEAQFFGPGTRLTVL.